A selection of T cell receptor beta chains follows, all from one sample in a study of cytomegalovirus exposure and HLA in healthy donors. Repertoires were generated with immunoSEQ multiplex PCR, while TCRdb's copy carries only in-frame clones and drops some. The profile shows 150,000 to 200,000 clones, around 77% of them singletons. Sequenced input: PBMCs. Every receptor here comes from a young woman in good health and CMV-seropositive. The CDR3 runs from the conserved cysteine through the conserved F or W. The D gene is left open where the match is weak. The size field is filled for only some rows; it gives once, few, many or a size class.

TRBV5-8	TRBJ2-1	-	TRBD1	CASSIAGTGDYEQFF	TGTGCCAGCAGCATCGCCGGGACAGGGGATTATGAGCAGTTCTTC
TRBV4-3	TRBJ1-1	-	-	CASSQEPGGVLGAFF	TGCGCCAGCAGCCAAGAGCCGGGGGGCGTGCTCGGAGCTTTCTTT
TRBV30	TRBJ1-2	-	-	CAWSVTLGGAGSGYTF	TGTGCCTGGAGTGTAACCCTTGGGGGCGCGGGCTCTGGCTACACCTTC
TRBV7-8	TRBJ1-2	-	TRBD1	CASSASTGPSGYTF	TGTGCCAGCAGCGCATCGACAGGGCCGTCTGGCTACACCTTC
TRBV15	TRBJ1-2	-	-	CATSKSYSEGYTF	TGTGCCACCAGCAAATCATACTCCGAAGGCTACACCTTC
TRBV6-5	TRBJ2-5	few	-	CASRKLALEETQYF	TGTGCCAGCAGGAAACTAGCACTAGAAGAGACCCAGTACTTC
TRBV7-9	TRBJ2-7	-	-	CASSWGFWAEQYF	TGTGCCAGCAGCTGGGGCTTTTGGGCCGAGCAGTACTTC
TRBV29-1	TRBJ2-2	few	TRBD1	CSARAGGTGELFF	TGCAGCGCCCGGGCAGGGGGCACCGGGGAGCTGTTTTTT
TRBV7-2	TRBJ1-2	-	TRBD1	CASSSGGLADGYTF	TGTGCCAGCAGCTCAGGGGGTTTGGCAGATGGCTACACCTTC
TRBV30	TRBJ2-7	-	-	CAWSVDQATYEQYF	TGTGCCTGGAGTGTAGACCAGGCCACCTACGAGCAGTACTTC
TRBV2	TRBJ2-1	-	-	CASKIRGNSYNEQFF	TGTGCCAGCAAAATTCGCGGGAACTCCTACAATGAGCAGTTCTTC
TRBV5-1	TRBJ2-3	-	-	CASSQGLTGSTDTQYF	TGCGCCAGCAGCCAGGGACTCACAGGTAGCACAGATACGCAGTATTTT
TRBV28	TRBJ1-6	-	TRBD1	CASFSGGTSPLHF	TGTGCCAGCTTCTCAGGGGGGACTTCACCCCTCCACTTT
TRBV2	TRBJ2-7	-	-	CASSEQGSSYEQYF	TGTGCCAGCAGTGAACAGGGGTCCTCCTACGAGCAGTACTTC
TRBV7-8	TRBJ1-5	-	TRBD1	CASSPGTGVNQPQHF	TGTGCCAGCAGCCCGGGGACAGGAGTCAATCAGCCCCAGCATTTT
TRBV6-6	TRBJ1-5	-	TRBD1	CASQTGGYQPQHF	TGTGCCAGCCAAACAGGGGGCTATCAGCCCCAGCATTTT
TRBV5-1	TRBJ1-4	-	TRBD1	CASSRGQGGEKLFF	TGCGCCAGCAGCCGAGGACAGGGGGGCGAAAAACTGTTTTTT
TRBV7-9	TRBJ1-2	-	TRBD1	CASSSGQGGIQANYGYTF	TGTGCCAGCAGCTCGGGACAGGGGGGCATTCAAGCTAACTATGGCTACACCTTC
TRBV11-3	TRBJ2-1	-	-	CASSFQGGAGNEQFF	TGTGCCAGCAGCTTCCAAGGGGGGGCGGGAAATGAGCAGTTCTTC
TRBV5-1	TRBJ1-4	-	-	CASSAGPNEKLFF	TGCGCCAGCAGCGCCGGTCCAAATGAAAAACTGTTTTTT
TRBV9	TRBJ2-3	few	-	CASSVKKGRTDTQYF	TGTGCCAGCAGCGTTAAGAAGGGGAGGACAGATACGCAGTATTTT
TRBV5-4	TRBJ1-2	-	-	CASSLARNRVASGYTF	TGTGCCAGCAGCTTGGCCAGGAACAGGGTAGCCTCCGGCTACACCTTC
TRBV7-6	TRBJ2-6	-	-	CASSLGGAGANVLTF	TGTGCCAGCAGCTTAGGGGGCGCTGGGGCCAACGTCCTGACTTTC
TRBV2	TRBJ2-7	-	TRBD2	CASSGTSGRYEQYF	TGTGCCAGCAGTGGGACTAGCGGGCGGTACGAGCAGTACTTC
TRBV19	TRBJ2-7	-	-	CATGQFYEQYF	TGTGCCACAGGACAGTTCTACGAGCAGTACTTC
TRBV7-2	TRBJ2-7	-	TRBD2	CASSLALAGELYEQYF	TGTGCCAGCAGCTTAGCGCTGGCGGGAGAACTCTACGAGCAGTACTTC
TRBV6-5	TRBJ2-7	once	-	CASSYRQETYEQYF	TGTGCCAGCAGTTACCGACAGGAGACCTACGAGCAGTACTTC
TRBV10-2	TRBJ1-5	-	TRBD1	CASSGQGVSNQPQHF	TGCGCCAGCAGTGGACAGGGGGTAAGCAATCAGCCCCAGCATTTT
TRBV5-1	TRBJ2-7	-	TRBD1	CASSKGQTIYEQYF	TGCGCCAGCAGCAAGGGACAGACCATCTACGAGCAGTACTTC
TRBV7-2	TRBJ2-1	-	-	CASSSNRGNEQFF	TGTGCCAGCAGCTCCAATCGGGGAAATGAGCAGTTCTTC
TRBV7-8	TRBJ2-5	-	TRBD2	CASSSLAGGPGETQYF	TGTGCCAGCAGCTCACTAGCGGGAGGGCCGGGAGAGACCCAGTACTTC
TRBV10-1	TRBJ1-1	-	-	CASSGQNTEAFF	TGCGCCAGCAGCGGACAGAACACTGAAGCTTTCTTT
TRBV29-1	TRBJ2-3	-	-	CSVTWTVTSTDTQYF	TGCAGCGTTACCTGGACTGTTACTAGCACAGATACGCAGTATTTT
TRBV5-4	TRBJ2-5	once	TRBD2	CASSLLAGGLRETQYF	TGTGCCAGCAGCTTACTAGCGGGGGGGCTCCGAGAGACCCAGTACTTC
TRBV5-6	TRBJ2-7	few	TRBD1	CASSSRQGSYEQYF	TGTGCCAGCAGCTCAAGACAGGGTTCCTACGAGCAGTACTTC
TRBV9	TRBJ2-6	-	-	CASSVQSGANVLTF	TGTGCCAGCAGCGTACAATCTGGGGCCAACGTCCTGACTTTC
TRBV10-3	TRBJ2-1	-	TRBD2	CATYRTSGNNEQFF	TGTGCCACCTATCGGACTAGCGGTAACAATGAGCAGTTCTTC
TRBV15	TRBJ1-4	-	-	CATSRVRGTTNEKLFF	TGTGCCACCAGCAGAGTCCGGGGGACAACTAATGAAAAACTGTTTTTT
TRBV5-1	TRBJ2-1	-	-	CASSLEDSYNEQFF	TGCGCCAGCAGCTTGGAGGACAGCTACAATGAGCAGTTCTTC
TRBV4-1	TRBJ1-6	-	-	CASSRFKDINSPLHF	TGCGCCAGCAGCCGGTTTAAGGACATCAATTCACCCCTCCACTTT
TRBV28	TRBJ1-1	few	TRBD1	CASSIQGQGWSEAFF	TGTGCCAGCAGTATCCAGGGACAGGGGTGGAGTGAAGCTTTCTTT
TRBV25-1	TRBJ2-5	-	-	CASSTTNQETQYF	TGTGCCAGCAGTACTACTAATCAAGAGACCCAGTACTTC
TRBV15	TRBJ2-1	-	TRBD1	CATSRVPTGQVGIGEQFF	TGTGCCACCAGCAGAGTTCCGACAGGGCAAGTGGGAATAGGTGAGCAGTTCTTC
TRBV6-1	TRBJ2-1	-	TRBD1	CASSEEGQIPYNEQFF	TGTGCCAGCAGTGAAGAGGGACAGATCCCCTACAATGAGCAGTTCTTC
TRBV4-1	TRBJ1-2	-	-	CASSLLLGANYGYTF	TGCGCCAGCAGCCTACTACTGGGAGCTAACTATGGCTACACCTTC
TRBV6-5	TRBJ1-1	-	TRBD1	CASRRGTGMNTEAFF	TGTGCCAGCAGACGAGGGACAGGGATGAACACTGAAGCTTTCTTT
TRBV7-2	TRBJ1-1	-	-	CASSPQGGGTEAFF	TGTGCCAGTAGCCCTCAGGGAGGCGGCACTGAAGCTTTCTTT
TRBV7-2	TRBJ2-7	-	TRBD2	CASSYIAGSVYEQYF	TGTGCCAGCAGCTATATAGCGGGATCCGTATACGAGCAGTACTTC
TRBV7-9	TRBJ2-5	-	-	CASSRGKGKETQYF	TGTGCCAGCAGCCGTGGAAAGGGGAAAGAGACCCAGTACTTC
TRBV5-1	TRBJ2-1	-	TRBD2	CASSLAPRELYNEQFF	TGCGCCAGCAGCTTGGCCCCGCGGGAGCTGTACAATGAGCAGTTCTTC
TRBV5-1	TRBJ1-2	once	-	CASSLGSRYYGYTF	TGCGCCAGCAGCTTGGGCTCCAGGTACTATGGCTACACCTTC
TRBV12-5	TRBJ2-7	-	-	CASGLGATVYEQYF	TGTGCTAGTGGTTTGGGCGCTACAGTCTACGAGCAGTACTTC
TRBV4-3	TRBJ2-7	-	-	CASSQENDREQYF	TGCGCCAGCAGCCAAGAGAACGACAGGGAGCAGTACTTC
TRBV9	TRBJ2-1	few	TRBD2	CASSDAGVSYNEQFF	TGTGCCAGCAGTGACGCGGGGGTATCCTACAATGAGCAGTTCTTC
TRBV5-4	TRBJ1-2	-	-	CASSFSQDFRDGYTF	TGTGCCAGCAGCTTTTCACAGGATTTTAGGGATGGCTACACCTTC